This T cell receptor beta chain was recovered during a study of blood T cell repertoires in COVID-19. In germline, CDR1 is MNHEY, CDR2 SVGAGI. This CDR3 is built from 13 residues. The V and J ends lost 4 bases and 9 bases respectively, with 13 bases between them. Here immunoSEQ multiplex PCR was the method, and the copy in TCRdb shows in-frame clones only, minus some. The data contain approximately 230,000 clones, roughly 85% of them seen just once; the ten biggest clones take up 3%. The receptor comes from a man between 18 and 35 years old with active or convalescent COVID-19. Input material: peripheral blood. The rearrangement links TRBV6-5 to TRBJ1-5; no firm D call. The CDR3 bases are TGTGCCAGCAGTTCCGGTCGGAGGGTGCCCCAGCATTTT. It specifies CASSSGRRVPQHF.